Reported below is one T cell receptor (beta chain). Its recognized antigen is unknown. Base quality data are lacking; no much larger clone is found one base away. The CDR3, from cysteine to phenylalanine, totals 17 residues. Only the CDR3 DNA stays, 51 bases, in frame from base 1. CDR1 and CDR2 were assigned from the germline V gene (reference sequence) as GTSNPN and SVGIG. Clipping removes 5 bases from V and 1 base from J, with 13 as the unmatched junction base count. The sequencing machine was an Illumina NovaSeq 6000. TCRalpha and TCRbeta cDNA libraries were built by 5'RACE with constant-segment primers, adding sample barcodes and unique molecular identifiers. RNA was extracted from every sample with Trizol reagent. Libraries were amplified in two PCR steps, with a second sample barcode and Illumina TruSeq adapters added in the second step. Sequencing of libraries was performed on an Illumina NovaSeq with 2 x 150 bp paired-end reads. The paper's data handling went like this. The reads were demultiplexed and collapsed into UMI-guided consensus sequences using migec v1.2.7. Using mixcr v2.1.11, UMI consensuses were aligned to TRA and TRB V and J templates and then assembled into clonotypes. A clonotype was counted as expanded or contracted only when both edgeR and NoisET called the clonotype significant, with the noise models trained on biological replicates. For edgeR calls, the cutoffs were a false discovery rate-adjusted p below 0.01 and a log2 fold-change threshold of 1. As an exploratory analysis of dynamics, PCA with hierarchical clustering was applied to max-normalized trajectories of the 1000 most abundant clonotypes. Separately sequenced CD4+ and CD8+ repertoires were used to assign the CD4 or CD8 phenotype of responding clones. TCRdb redid the processing of the public reads, applying fastp at Q25 and MiXCR, and retained in-frame beta chains. Each CDR3 protein appears once, grouped with its most common genes and DNA. V and J calls and clone size were set by TCRdb, not the authors. The sample table contains 450,000 or so distinct CDR3 sequences; only one count was recorded for 20% of them. The leading ten clones occupy 7.5% to 9.5% of the sample.

This sample is drawn from a study of T-cell memory formation after mild COVID-19 (dated by TCRdb to 2020 to 2023). With respect to the entire study: TCR sequence clusters from the two donors were found to be largely donor specific. Two young, previously healthy adult volunteers made up the cohort, one male and one female. T-cell clones expanding and contracting after mild COVID-19 in a couple of donors were tracked by longitudinal TCRalpha and TCRbeta repertoire sequencing.

What the work shows at the level of the full study, not this receptor alone: Only two mild cases were covered by the study, and larger cohorts that include severe cases with pre-infection samples were considered necessary. The detection of some responding clones in pre-infection memory suggests that pre-existing cross-reactive memory T cells joined the SARS-CoV-2 response. Contracting CD4+ clones were found mainly in CM and EM memory subsets, while CD8+ clones were enriched in EMRA. The second-wave clones that peaked on day 37 were not confirmed to be SARS-CoV-2 specific. Clones that contracted from day 15 to 85 showed balanced CD4/CD8 phenotypes, whereas a second wave of clones that expanded from day 15 to 37 leaned towards CD4+.

Ficoll-Paque density gradient centrifugation was used to isolate PBMCs. Sequencing input: PBMCs or a T cell subset sorted from them (not recorded which). The sequence was collected from an adult woman who had mild COVID-19 (a few samples of this study predate the infection). The sample titles of this study are shuffled in the database, so cell type and time point are left out; the donor was told from shared clones. The sequence is built from TRBV30 and TRBJ2-7; 11 central nucleotides agree with TRBD2. Here is the DNA: TGTGCCTGGCAGTCTAGCGGGGGGCCCCTGGGGTCCTACGAGCAGTACTTC. It encodes CAWQSSGGPLGSYEQYF.